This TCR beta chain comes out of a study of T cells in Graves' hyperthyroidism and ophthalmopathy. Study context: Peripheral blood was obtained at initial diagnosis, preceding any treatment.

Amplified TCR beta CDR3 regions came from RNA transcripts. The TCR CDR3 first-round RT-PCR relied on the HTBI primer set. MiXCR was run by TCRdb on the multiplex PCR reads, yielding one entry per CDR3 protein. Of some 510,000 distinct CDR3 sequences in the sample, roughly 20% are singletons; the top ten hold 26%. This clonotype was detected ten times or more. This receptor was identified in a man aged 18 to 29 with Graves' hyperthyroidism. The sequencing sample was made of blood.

The chain's CDR3 is CASSPSRGQGNQPQHF. DNA for the CDR3: TGTGCCAGCAGTCCAAGTAGGGGACAGGGCAATCAGCCCCAGCATTTT. This chain links TRBV28 with TRBJ1-5, with 8 positions matching TRBD1. Losses at the gene ends were 5 bases for V and 2 bases for J; bases not matched to a gene: 8. The CDR3 is 16 amino acids. Germline CDR1 MDHEN, CDR2 SYDVKM.